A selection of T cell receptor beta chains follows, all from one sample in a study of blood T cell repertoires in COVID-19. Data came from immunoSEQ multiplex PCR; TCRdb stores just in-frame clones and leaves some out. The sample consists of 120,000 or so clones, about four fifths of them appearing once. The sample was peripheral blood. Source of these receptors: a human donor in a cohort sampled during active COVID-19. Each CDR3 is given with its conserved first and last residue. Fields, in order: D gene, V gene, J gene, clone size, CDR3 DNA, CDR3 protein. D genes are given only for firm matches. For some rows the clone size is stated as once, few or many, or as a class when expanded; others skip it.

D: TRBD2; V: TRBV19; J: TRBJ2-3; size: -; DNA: TGTGCCAGTAGCCGGACTAGCGGGGGGGCAAGAGATACGCAGTATTTT; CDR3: CASSRTSGGARDTQYF
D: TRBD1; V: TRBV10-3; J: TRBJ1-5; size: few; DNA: TGTGCCATCCGAGAACAGGGGGGCAATCAGCCCCAGCATTTT; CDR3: CAIREQGGNQPQHF
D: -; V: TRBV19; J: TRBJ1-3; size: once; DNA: TGTGCCAGTAGTCCCCGAACCCGACAGGCCAGGGGAAACACCATATATTTT; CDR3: CASSPRTRQARGNTIYF
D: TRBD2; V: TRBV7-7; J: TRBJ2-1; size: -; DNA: TGTGCCAGCAGCTTAGGGACCGGGGGGGGCTGGAATGAGCAGTTCTTC; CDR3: CASSLGTGGGWNEQFF
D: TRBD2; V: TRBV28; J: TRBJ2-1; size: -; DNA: TGTGCCAGTTTGGCGGGGGGCCTTTTGGGTGAGCAGTTCTTC; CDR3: CASLAGGLLGEQFF
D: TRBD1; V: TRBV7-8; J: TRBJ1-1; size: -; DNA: TGTGCCAGCAGCGCCCAGACAGGGTTCACTGAAGCTTTCTTT; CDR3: CASSAQTGFTEAFF
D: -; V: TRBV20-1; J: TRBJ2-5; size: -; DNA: TGCAGTGCAATAGAAGAGACCCAGTACTTC; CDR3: CSAIEETQYF
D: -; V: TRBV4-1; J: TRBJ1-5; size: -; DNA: TGCGCCAGCAGCCAAGATATACAGGCCAATCAGCCCCAGCATTTT; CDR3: CASSQDIQANQPQHF
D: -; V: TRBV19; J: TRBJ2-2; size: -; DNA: TGTGCCATAAGAGCGGAGCCCGGGGAGCTGTTTTTT; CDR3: CAIRAEPGELFF
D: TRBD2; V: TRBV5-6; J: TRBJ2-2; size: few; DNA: TGTGCCAGCAGCCTTTTCGGCCTAGCGGACACCGGGGAGCTGTTTTTT; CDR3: CASSLFGLADTGELFF
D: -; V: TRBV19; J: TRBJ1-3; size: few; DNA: TGTGCCAGTAGTATCGGACGGGGGATCTCTGGAAACACCATATATTTT; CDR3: CASSIGRGISGNTIYF
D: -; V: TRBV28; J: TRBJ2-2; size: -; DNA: TGTGCCAGCAGTTTAGGTGCAGCGAACACCGGGGAGCTGTTTTTT; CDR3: CASSLGAANTGELFF
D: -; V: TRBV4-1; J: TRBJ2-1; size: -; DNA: TGCGCCAGCAGCCCTGATGCAGCGGGTGGTGGTAGGTACAATGAGCAGTTCTTC; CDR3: CASSPDAAGGGRYNEQFF
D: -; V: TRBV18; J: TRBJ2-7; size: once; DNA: TGTGCCAGCTCCACTTCGACAGTTTCCTACGAGCAGTACTTC; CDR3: CASSTSTVSYEQYF
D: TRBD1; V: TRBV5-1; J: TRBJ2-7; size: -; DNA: TGCGCCAGCAGTCTAATGGGACAGGGCAGGGACGAGCAGTACTTC; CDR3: CASSLMGQGRDEQYF
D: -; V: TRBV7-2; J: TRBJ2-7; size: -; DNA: TGTGCCAGCAGCCCCGTTTTCTACGAGCAGTACTTC; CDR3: CASSPVFYEQYF
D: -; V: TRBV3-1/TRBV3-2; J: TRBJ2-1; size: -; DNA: TGTGCCAGCAGCCTCGGGCAGGCGGGGAAGCAGTTCTTC; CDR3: CASSLGQAGKQFF
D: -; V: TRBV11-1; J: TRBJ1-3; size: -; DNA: TGTGCCGGAGGATTCAGAAACACCATATATTTT; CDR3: CAGGFRNTIYF
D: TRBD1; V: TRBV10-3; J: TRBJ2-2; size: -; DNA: TGTGCCATCAGTGGACAGGGTAACGCCGGGGAGCTGTTTTTT; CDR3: CAISGQGNAGELFF
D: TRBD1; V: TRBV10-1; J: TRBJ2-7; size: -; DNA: TGCGCCAGCAAAGCCGGGACAGGGAATAACTACGAGCAGTACTTC; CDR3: CASKAGTGNNYEQYF
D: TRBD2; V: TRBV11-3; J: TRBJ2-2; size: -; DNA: TGTGCCAGCCAACTTAGCGGGGGCACCGGGGAGCTGTTTTTT; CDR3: CASQLSGGTGELFF
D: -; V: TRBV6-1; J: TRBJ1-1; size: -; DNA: TGTGCCAGCAGTGAAGCGGGGGGGACCGGGATGAGGGCTTTCTTT; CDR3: CASSEAGGTGMRAFF
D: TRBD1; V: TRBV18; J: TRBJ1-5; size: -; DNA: TGTGCCAGCTCACCAGGACAGGATCAGCCCCAGCATTTT; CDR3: CASSPGQDQPQHF
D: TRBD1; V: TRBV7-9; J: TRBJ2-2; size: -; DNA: TGTGCCAGCAGCCTCCGGACAGGGGCCGGGGAGCTGTTTTTT; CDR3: CASSLRTGAGELFF
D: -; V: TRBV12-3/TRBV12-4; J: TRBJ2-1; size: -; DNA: TGTGCCAGCAGTTTAGGGGGGCCGAATGAGCAGTTCTTC; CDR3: CASSLGGPNEQFF
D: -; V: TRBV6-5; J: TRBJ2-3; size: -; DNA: TGTGCCAGCAGTTACTCGGAGGGTTTAACGCAGTATTTT; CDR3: CASSYSEGLTQYF
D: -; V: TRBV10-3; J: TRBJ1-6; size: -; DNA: TGTGCCATCAGTGGGGCAGGGTGGGGTTCACCCCTCCACTTT; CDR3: CAISGAGWGSPLHF
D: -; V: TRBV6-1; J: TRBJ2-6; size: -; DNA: TGTGCCAGCAGTGAGACACCCAGAAGCTCTGGGGCCAACGTCCTGACTTTC; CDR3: CASSETPRSSGANVLTF
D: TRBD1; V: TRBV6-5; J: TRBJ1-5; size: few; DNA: TGTGCCAGCAGCCGAGACAGGGCAGGCAATCAGCCCCAGCATTTT; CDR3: CASSRDRAGNQPQHF
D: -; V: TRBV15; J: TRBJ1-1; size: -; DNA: TGTGCCACCAGTAGGGGGGGCATGAAGAACACTGAAGCTTTCTTT; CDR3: CATSRGGMKNTEAFF
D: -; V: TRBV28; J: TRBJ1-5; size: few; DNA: TGTGCCAGCAGTTTACCCCCGGGATTTTCCACAAATCAGCCCCAGCATTTT; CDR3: CASSLPPGFSTNQPQHF
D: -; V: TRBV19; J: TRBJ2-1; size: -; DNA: TGTGCCAGTAGTATAGATCGGGCAGGGGCCTACAATGAGCAGTTCTTC; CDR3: CASSIDRAGAYNEQFF
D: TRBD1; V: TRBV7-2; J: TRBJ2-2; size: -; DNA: TGTGCCAGCAGCTTGACGGACAGGGCAAGCACCGGGGAGCTGTTTTTT; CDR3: CASSLTDRASTGELFF
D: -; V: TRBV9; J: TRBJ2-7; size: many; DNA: TGTGCCAGCAGCGTAACAGGAACGGGGGAACAGTACTTC; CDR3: CASSVTGTGEQYF
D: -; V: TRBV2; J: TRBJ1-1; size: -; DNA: TGTGCCAGCAGTGTACAAGAAAGAAACACTGAAGCTTTCTTT; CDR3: CASSVQERNTEAFF
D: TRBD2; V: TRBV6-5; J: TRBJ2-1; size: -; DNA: TGTGCCAGCAGTTATTCGGGACTAGCGGTTGATGAGCAGTTCTTC; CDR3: CASSYSGLAVDEQFF
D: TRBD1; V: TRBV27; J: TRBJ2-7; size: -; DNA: TGTGCCAGCAGTTTGACAGGGGGGGCGTTAAGCGAGCAGTACTTC; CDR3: CASSLTGGALSEQYF
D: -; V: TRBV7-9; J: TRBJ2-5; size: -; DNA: TGTGCCAGCAGCTCCTGGACAGAACAAGAGACCCAGTACTTC; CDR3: CASSSWTEQETQYF
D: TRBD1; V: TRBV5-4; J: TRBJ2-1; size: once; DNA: TGTGCCAGCAGCCGTCCCGGGACAGGGGGACGCAATGAGCAGTTCTTC; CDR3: CASSRPGTGGRNEQFF
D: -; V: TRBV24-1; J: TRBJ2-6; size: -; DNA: TGTGCCGTGCAGGGGGGTGGGGCCAACGTCCTGACTTTC; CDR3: CAVQGGGANVLTF
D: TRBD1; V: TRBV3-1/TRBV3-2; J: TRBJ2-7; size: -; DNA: TGTGCCAGCAGCCAGGCCGGGACAGGGGGGGAGCAGTACTTC; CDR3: CASSQAGTGGEQYF
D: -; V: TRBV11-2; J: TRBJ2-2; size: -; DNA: TGTGCCAGCAGCTTATGGCGACGGGACGGGGAGCTGTTTTTT; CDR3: CASSLWRRDGELFF
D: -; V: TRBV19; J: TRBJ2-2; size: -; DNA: TGTGCCAGTAGTATAGACAGGTACACCGGGGAGCTGTTTTTT; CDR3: CASSIDRYTGELFF
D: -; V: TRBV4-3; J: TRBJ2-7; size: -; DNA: TGCGCCAGCAGCCATGGGCTAGCTGGTGAGCAGTACTTC; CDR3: CASSHGLAGEQYF
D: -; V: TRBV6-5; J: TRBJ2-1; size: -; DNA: TGTGCCAGCAACAAGCGCTGGACTGGGGAAAATGAGCAGTTCTTC; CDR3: CASNKRWTGENEQFF